This entry lists 14 T cell receptor beta chains sequenced from one sample in a study of response to subunit inactivated influenza vaccine. TCRdb re-called the RT-PCR reads through MiXCR, storing one row per CDR3 protein. The sample consists of 150,000 to 200,000 distinct CDR3 sequences, 12% of them appearing once. These data also formed part of another study, on T cells expressing NK-cell markers. That report adds: A 5'RACE template switching approach incorporating UMIs was used to make TCR beta cDNA.

The sample in question was CD8+ T cells sorted from PBMCs, obtained roughly 12 days after vaccination. These receptors were collected from a man in his fifties who received an inactivated influenza vaccine.

V gene TRBV28 combines with J gene TRBJ2-7; the match to TRBD1 covers 12 bases. The CDR3 contains 15 residues. Germline trimming cut 6 bases from V and 8 bases from J; bases unmatched to any gene: 11. The germline CDR1 and CDR2 sequences are MDHEN and SYDVKM. The CDR3 sequence is CASSLTGTGGEKQYF. CDR3 sequence (DNA): TGTGCCAGCAGCCTGACCGGGACAGGGGGCGAAAAGCAGTACTTC.

The V and J genes are TRBV11-2 and TRBJ2-7, with D unclear. Trimming shortened V by 0 bases and J by 0 bases, and 9 bases separated the two germline ends. Per the germline V gene, CDR1 is SGHAT and CDR2 is FQNNGV. The CDR3 is 15 residues long. CDR3 region: CASSLDRLTSYEQYF. The CDR3 DNA reads as TGTGCCAGCAGCTTAGATCGGTTAACCTCCTACGAGCAGTACTTC.

This clonotype was seen at least ten times. V gene TRBV6-4 combines with J gene TRBJ2-1, with D possibly being TRBD2 (6 bases). CDR1 and CDR2 (germline): MRHNA, SNTAGT. V was cut by 5 bases and J by 7 bases, with 21 bases left in between. The CDR3 length is 16 residues. CDR3 coding DNA: TGTGCCAGCAGTAAAAAGGAGAGTGGAGGGCCGAATGAGCAGTTCTTC. Translating it yields CASSKKESGGPNEQFF.

This chain uses TRBV20-1 with TRBJ2-3; 15 nucleotides agree with TRBD2. The CDR3 runs to 15 residues. Unmatched junction bases numbered 5, after V lost 6 bases and J lost 4 bases. Germline CDR1 DFQATT, CDR2 SNEGSKA (reference sequence). As DNA, the CDR3 is TGCAGTGCCGGACTAGCGGGGGGGCTCGCAGATACGCAGTATTTT. It specifies CSAGLAGGLADTQYF.

The chain uses TRBV7-4 and TRBJ2-7, with TRBD1 matching 9 bases. The V segment lost 3 bases and the J segment 7 bases; nucleotides outside the gene matches: 10. Germline-derived CDR1 and CDR2 are SGHVT and SQSDAQ. The length of the CDR3 is 15 residues. The CDR3 DNA reads as TGTGCCAGCAGCTTGGGGGACAGGGCTGATTGGGAGCAGTACTTC. This codes for CASSLGDRADWEQYF.

The rearrangement links TRBV20-1 to TRBJ1-2; D possibly corresponds to TRBD1 (6 bases). V gave up 0 bases and J gave up 3 bases, with 14 bases separating them. The CDR3 length is 15 residues. CDR1 DFQATT and CDR2 SNEGSKA come from the germline V gene (reference sequence). As DNA, the CDR3 is TGCAGTGCTAGAGATCGGGGGGCGGGGGACTATGGCTACACCTTC. It specifies CSARDRGAGDYGYTF.

This clonotype was seen a handful of times. J is TRBJ1-3 and V is TRBV4-2; possible D gene TRBD1, 5 bases. The CDR3 is 16 amino acids. Germline CDR1 and CDR2: LGHNA and YNFKEQ. The V and J ends lost 0 bases and 6 bases respectively, with 15 bases between them. The DNA for the CDR3 is TGTGCCAGCAGCCAAGAGGGGACCGGGATAAAAAACACCATATATTTT. It codes for CASSQEGTGIKNTIYF.

This clonotype was seen many times. V is TRBV9 and J is TRBJ2-1, with D maybe TRBD2 (6 bases). There are 14 residues in the CDR3. The V end was cut by 0 bases, the J end by 2 bases, with 6 bases between. Germline CDR1 is SGDLS and CDR2 is YYNGEE. This chain's CDR3 is CASSVGGTYNEQFF. Written as DNA, the CDR3 is TGTGCCAGCAGCGTAGGCGGGACCTACAATGAGCAGTTCTTC.

This clonotype was detected ten times or more. The chain is built from TRBV28 and TRBJ2-7; a possible D gene is TRBD1 (6 bases). Trimming removed 3 bases from V and 6 bases from J, with 12 bases in between. The CDR3 has 13 amino acids. Germline V lookup: CDR1 MDHEN, CDR2 SYDVKM. CDR3 bases: TGTGCCAGCAGTTTGGCAGGGGAAGGCGAGCAGTACTTC. Its translation is CASSLAGEGEQYF.

The chain uses TRBV10-2 and TRBJ2-1; D is possibly TRBD1 or TRBD2 (5 bases each). V was shortened by 3 bases and J by 3 bases, with 15 bases between the two germline ends. The CDR3 extends over 16 amino acids. Germline V CDR1 and CDR2: WSHSY, SAAADI. The chain's CDR3 is CASSDPGSLNYNEQFF. CDR3 bases: TGCGCCAGCAGTGACCCAGGGAGCCTGAACTACAATGAGCAGTTCTTC.

This clonotype was counted ten times or more. The chain employs TRBV9 and TRBJ2-3; D is ambiguous. Trimming pared 3 bases from V and 2 bases from J, leaving 1 base between. Germline V gene sequence: CDR1 SGDLS, CDR2 YYNGEE. The CDR3 is 11 amino acids. The CDR3 region is CASSATDTQYF. The CDR3, as DNA: TGTGCCAGCAGCGCCACAGATACGCAGTATTTT. The variable domain in full, completed from reference TRBV9 and TRBJ2-3, reads DSGVTQTPKHLITATGQRVTLRCSPRSGDLSVYWYQQSLDQGLQFLIQYYNGEERAKGNILERFSAQQFPDLHSELNLSSLELGDSALYFCASSATDTQYFGPGTRLTVL.

There are many counts of this clonotype. The V gene is TRBV2, the J gene TRBJ2-7; D possibly corresponds to TRBD1 (6 bases). V was trimmed by 7 bases and J by 4 bases, leaving 20 bases between them. Germline lookup yields CDR1 SNHLY and CDR2 FYNNEI. CDR3 length: 15 amino acids. This CDR3 reads CASKVDGSQGYEQYF. The CDR3 nucleotides are TGTGCCAGCAAGGTGGACGGGTCCCAGGGGTACGAGCAGTACTTC.

At least ten counts were recorded for this clonotype. The gene calls are TRBV20-1 and TRBJ2-7; 14 bases agree with TRBD2. CDR3 size: 15 residues. The germline V gene encodes CDR1 DFQATT and CDR2 SNEGSKA (reference sequence). J was trimmed by 0 bases and V by 6 bases; bases with no gene match: 4. The CDR3 protein is CSAGTSGGFSYEQYF. The CDR3 region has the DNA TGCAGTGCCGGGACTAGCGGGGGATTCTCCTACGAGCAGTACTTC.

V is TRBV6-6 and J is TRBJ2-5; D assignment may be TRBD1 or TRBD2 (6 bases each). V lost 6 bases, J lost 5 bases, and 13 bases lay in between. The germline gives CDR1 MNHNY, CDR2 SVGAGI (reference sequence). This CDR3 comprises 13 residues. The CDR3 coding sequence is TGTGCCAGCAGACCACAAGGGGGGGAGACCCAGTACTTC. Translation: CASRPQGGETQYF.